A single sample is the source of the 14 T cell receptor beta chains below, sequenced in a study of T cells in Graves' hyperthyroidism and ophthalmopathy (dated by TCRdb to between 2018 and 2021). To prepare the library, multiplex PCR was applied. The instrument given in TCRdb is Illumina HiSeq 2000. TCR beta CDR3 regions were amplified from RNA transcripts. For the first round of RT-PCR on the TCR CDR3, the HTBI primer set was used together with the Qiagen OneStep RT-PCR kit. The public reads were reanalyzed by TCRdb: fastp trimming at Q25, MiXCR alignment, in-frame beta chains only. One record per CDR3 amino acid sequence lists the most common genes and DNA. The sample table holds more than 350,000 distinct CDR3 sequences, of which roughly 15% were seen once. 15% to 20% of the sample belongs to the ten largest clones. The sequencing sample was made of blood. These receptor sequences come from an older woman with Graves' ophthalmopathy.

This clonotype was detected a few times. The J gene is TRBJ2-2, the V gene TRBV13; weak D call: TRBD2 (6 bases). Germline V gives CDR1 PRHDT, CDR2 FYEKMQ (reference sequence). CDR3 length: 16 amino acids. With 8 bases removed from V and 1 base from J, the gap between germline ends came to 17 bases. The CDR3 protein is CASGRHSGGNTGELFF. CDR3 DNA sequence: TGTGCCAGCGGCCGACATAGCGGAGGGAACACCGGGGAGCTGTTTTTT.

This clonotype was detected many times. The gene calls are TRBV12-3 or TRBV12-4 and TRBJ2-3; perhaps TRBD2 as D (6 bases). Trimming left V 8 bases short and J 0 bases short, with 12 bases between. The CDR3 sequence is 14 residues long. This CDR3 reads CASGGTVSTDTQYF. The DNA for the CDR3 is TGTGCCAGCGGAGGGACGGTTAGCACAGATACGCAGTATTTT.

The chain employs TRBV7-2 and TRBJ1-2; 7 nucleotides line up with TRBD1. Germline loops: CDR1 SGHTA, CDR2 FQGNSA. The CDR3 spans 14 residues. The V and J ends lost 2 bases and 6 bases, in that order; junction bases with no gene match: 6. CDR3 in amino acids: CASSLIGQGDGYTF. The CDR3 DNA sequence: TGTGCCAGCAGCTTAATAGGCCAGGGGGATGGCTACACCTTC.

This clonotype was observed many times. The CDR3 is CASSPPTGGIAKNIQYF. Here the CDR3 DNA reads TGTGCCAGCTCACCACCGACCGGGGGGATCGCCAAAAACATTCAGTACTTC. The rearrangement links TRBV18 to TRBJ2-4, with 7 bases aligning to TRBD2. Looked up from germline, CDR1 is KGHSH and CDR2 is LQKENI. The CDR3 sequence is 17 residues long. The V gene end was trimmed by 0 bases and the J gene end by 1 base; junction bases not matched to a gene: 6.

This clonotype was recorded at least ten times. V usage is TRBV20-1 and J usage is TRBJ2-1; no firm D call. The V and J ends lost 6 bases and 5 bases respectively, with 11 bases between them. The CDR3 length is 12 residues. Germline CDR1 DFQATT, CDR2 SNEGSKA (reference sequence). The CDR3 spells CSASDHHNEQFF. As DNA, the CDR3 is TGCAGTGCCTCGGACCATCACAATGAGCAGTTCTTC.

This clonotype was found many times. V gene TRBV7-9 combines with J gene TRBJ2-1, with unresolved D. CDR1 SEHNR and CDR2 FQNEAQ come from the germline V gene (reference sequence). This CDR3 is built from 13 residues. V dropped 7 bases and J dropped 6 bases, with 13 bases sitting between them. The CDR3 DNA is TGTGCCAGCATGCCCCAAGGCCCCAATGAGCAGTTCTTC. Protein sequence: CASMPQGPNEQFF. Looking up the rest from reference TRBV7-9 and TRBJ2-1 gives the full variable domain: DTGVSQNPRHKITKRGQNVTFRCDPISEHNRLYWYRQTLGQGPEFLTYFQNEAQLEKSRLLSDRFSAERPKGSFSTLEIQRTEQGDSAMYLCASMPQGPNEQFFGPGTRLTVL.

This clonotype was seen a handful of times. The DNA for the CDR3 is TGTGCCAGCACACCGGCGGGCCTTAGCTCCTACAATGAGCAGTTCTTC. This sequence encodes CASTPAGLSSYNEQFF. This chain joins TRBV12-3 or TRBV12-4 and TRBJ2-1; D might be TRBD2 (5 bases). This CDR3 has 16 residues. Trimming shortened V by 7 bases and J by 0 bases, and 16 bases separated the two germline ends.

Points on this clonotype: A clone one base away is much larger, so this may be a read error. The V gene is TRBV3-1, the J gene TRBJ2-1, with D tentatively TRBD1 (6 bases). Germline V gene sequence: CDR1 LGHDT, CDR2 YNNKEL (reference sequence). CDR3 size: 13 residues. CDR3 nucleotides: TGTACCAGCAGGCAAGGGGGTTACAATGAGCAGTTCTTC. Translation gives CTSRQGGYNEQFF.

The gene calls are TRBV29-1 and TRBJ2-5; D unclear. This CDR3 comprises 15 residues. The germline V and J ends were trimmed by 0 bases and 4 bases, with 15 bases remaining between them. The germline V gene encodes CDR1 SQVTM and CDR2 ANQGSEA. This CDR3 is CSVEDQARSSETQYF. The DNA for the CDR3 is TGCAGCGTTGAAGATCAGGCAAGGTCTTCAGAGACCCAGTACTTC.

In this sample, this clonotype turned up many times. This chain links TRBV2 with TRBJ1-4; unclear D gene. The ends were cut back, 5 bases at V and 3 bases at J, with 4 bases in the middle. Germline V gene sequence: CDR1 SNHLY, CDR2 FYNNEI. This CDR3 comprises 12 residues. The CDR3 region is CASSRSNEKLFF. The CDR3, as DNA: TGTGCCAGCAGTAGATCTAATGAAAAACTGTTTTTT.

In regard to this clonotype: This may arise from a read error, as a much more abundant clone is one base away. The chain combines TRBV12-3 or TRBV12-4 with TRBJ2-7; 9 bases match TRBD2. The CDR3 spans 15 residues. The CDR3 protein is CASSPRTSVSNDQYF. CDR3 bases: TGTGCCAGCAGCCCTAGGACTAGCGTTTCCAACGATCAGTACTTC.

This clonotype was found many times. The V and J genes are TRBV28 and TRBJ2-1; 8 bases map to TRBD1. CDR1 is MDHEN and CDR2 is SYDVKM in the germline V gene. The trim removed 7 bases at V and 9 bases at J, leaving 11 bases unmatched. This CDR3 contains 14 residues. This CDR3 reads CASIKTGVKFEQFF. The DNA for the CDR3 is TGTGCCAGCATCAAGACAGGGGTGAAGTTTGAGCAGTTCTTC.

The gene calls are TRBV19 and TRBJ2-2; 7 bases agree with TRBD2. CDR3 length: 16 amino acids. Germline-derived CDR1 and CDR2 are LNHDA and SQIVND (reference sequence). The trim removed 3 bases at V and 4 bases at J, leaving 8 bases unmatched. DNA for the CDR3: TGTGCCAGTAGTATTCTAGGCGGGAGAGGCACCGGGGAGCTGTTTTTT. Amino acids: CASSILGGRGTGELFF.

This clonotype appeared a few times. Relative to the germline gene, one junction end is altered; a read error may explain this. The chain has TRBV11-2 and TRBJ2-7; no firm D call. The germline gives CDR1 SGHAT, CDR2 FQNNGV. The CDR3 length is 15 residues. Written as DNA, the CDR3 is TGTGCCACCAGCGACGGGTTAGAGAGAATTCACGAGCAGTACTTC. Translating gives CATSDGLERIHEQYF.